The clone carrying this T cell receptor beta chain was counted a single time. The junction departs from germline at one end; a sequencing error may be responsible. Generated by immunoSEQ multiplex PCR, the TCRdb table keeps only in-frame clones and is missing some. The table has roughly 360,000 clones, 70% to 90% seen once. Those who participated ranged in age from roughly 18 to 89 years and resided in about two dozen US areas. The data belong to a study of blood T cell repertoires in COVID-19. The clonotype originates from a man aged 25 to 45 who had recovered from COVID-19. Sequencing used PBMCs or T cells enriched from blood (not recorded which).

This CDR3 reads CASSKERTGGAFF. For the CDR3, the DNA is TGCGCCAGCAGCAAAGAAAGGACAGGGGGAGCTTTCTTT. The chain couples TRBV4-1 to TRBJ1-1; 10 nucleotides agree with TRBD1. Germline CDR1 MGHRA, CDR2 YSYEKL. This CDR3 comprises 13 residues.